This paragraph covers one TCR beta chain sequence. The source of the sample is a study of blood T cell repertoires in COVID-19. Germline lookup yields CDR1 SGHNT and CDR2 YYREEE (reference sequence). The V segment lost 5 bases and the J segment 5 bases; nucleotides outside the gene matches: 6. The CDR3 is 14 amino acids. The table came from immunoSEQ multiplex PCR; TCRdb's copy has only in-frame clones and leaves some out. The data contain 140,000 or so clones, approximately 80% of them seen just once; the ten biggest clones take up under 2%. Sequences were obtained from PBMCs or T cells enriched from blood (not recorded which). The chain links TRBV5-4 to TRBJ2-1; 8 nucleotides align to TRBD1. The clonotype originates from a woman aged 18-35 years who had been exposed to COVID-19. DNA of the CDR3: TGTGCCAGCAGACCCGGACAGGGTCACAATGAGCAGTTCTTC. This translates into CASRPGQGHNEQFF.